The subject of this entry is one T cell receptor beta chain. The record originates from a study of blood T cell repertoires in COVID-19. Sequencing was performed with immunoSEQ multiplex PCR; in TCRdb, only in-frame clones are kept and a portion is missing. The sample shows some 200,000 clones, around 81% of them seen only once. What was sequenced was peripheral blood. This TCR was sampled from a woman between 40 and 50 years old with COVID-19, enrolled during active disease.

DNA for the CDR3: TGTGCCAGCAGTCTAACAGGGATAGCTGGGGCCAACGTCCTGACTTTC. Translated, it gives CASSLTGIAGANVLTF. The V call is TRBV27, the J call TRBJ2-6, with D maybe TRBD1 (6 bases). V was shortened by 5 bases and J by 2 bases, with 13 bases between the two germline ends. CDR1 is MNHEY and CDR2 is SMNVEV in the germline V gene (reference sequence). CDR3 length: 16 residues. Looking up the rest from reference TRBV27 and TRBJ2-6 gives the full variable domain: EAQVTQNPRYLITVTGKKLTVTCSQNMNHEYMSWYRQDPGLGLRQIYYSMNVEVTDKGDVPEGYKVSRKEKRNFPLILESPSPNQTSLYFCASSLTGIAGANVLTFGAGSRLTVL.